A single sample gave rise to the 3 T cell receptor beta chains below, sequenced in a study of breast tumors, draining lymph nodes, adjacent tissues (dated by TCRdb to about 2016). Libraries were prepared through multiplex PCR. Sequencing used an Illumina HiSeq 2000. TCRdb handled the public reads itself, with Q25 trimming in fastp and clone calling in MiXCR, and kept productive beta chains. Duplicate CDR3 protein sequences are folded into a single record with the most common DNA and genes. A total of tens of thousands of distinct CDR3 sequences appear in this sample, approximately 22% of them only once. In total, the top ten clones hold 8% of the sample. The sample consisted of breast tumor tissue. The receptors were gathered from a female donor with breast cancer. Some clones in this sample may be carry-over from other donors' samples.

This clonotype was seen ten or more times. V and J are TRBV5-5 and TRBJ2-7, with D possibly being TRBD1 (5 bases). CDR3 length equals 17 residues. V was pared by 0 bases and J by 3 bases, with 19 bases between. Germline V gene lookup returns CDR1 SGHKS and CDR2 YYEKEE (reference sequence). The CDR3 spells CASSLALGSGASYEQYF. The CDR3 DNA is TGTGCCAGCAGCTTGGCCCTAGGGTCTGGGGCTAGCTACGAGCAGTACTTC.

This clonotype was seen at least ten times. This chain joins TRBV20-1 and TRBJ2-7; D gene uncertain. In germline, CDR1 is DFQATT, CDR2 SNEGSKA (reference sequence). The ends were cut back, 0 bases at V and 0 bases at J, with 12 bases in the middle. CDR3 length: 15 amino acids. The CDR3 reads CSARDPATGSYEQYF. The CDR3 DNA follows: TGCAGTGCTAGAGATCCTGCGACGGGCTCCTACGAGCAGTACTTC.

Ten or more counts support this clonotype. The chain links TRBV6-6 to TRBJ1-5; D not certain. This CDR3 has 12 amino acids. Germline V gives CDR1 MNHNY, CDR2 SVGAGI (reference sequence). The V gene lost 5 bases and the J gene lost 3 bases, with 5 bases spanning the gap. CDR3 sequence: CASSGFNQPQHF. The CDR3 DNA is TGTGCCAGCAGTGGTTTCAATCAGCCCCAGCATTTT.